This TCR beta chain originates from a study of blood T cells in healthy people across ages. A second about 7 to 12 cycle PCR used barcoded and J-beta primers. TCRdb recomputed calls from the 5' RACE reads with MiXCR, one row per CDR3 protein. The table includes more than 1.4 million distinct CDR3 sequences, around 42% detected once. Per germline, CDR1 SGHAT and CDR2 FQNNGV. V lost 3 bases and J 10 bases, leaving 13 bases between the germline ends. This CDR3 contains 13 residues. This clonotype was seen more than once but under ten times. The clonotype comes from a woman aged 18-30 years in good health. Sequences were obtained from blood. The chain combines TRBV11-2 with TRBJ2-1, with a tentative D call TRBD2 (5 bases). CDR3 protein: CASSLIGSDEQFF. In DNA, the CDR3 is TGTGCCAGCAGCTTGATAGGGAGCGACGAGCAGTTCTTC.